This T cell receptor (beta chain) was found in a study of T cell responses to AZD1222 COVID-19 vaccine (TCRdb year 2021). For the study in its entirety: Because spike-specific TCR depth and breadth did not differ between the two schedules, AZD1222 recipients who got a second dose at roughly 4 weeks were pooled with those who got a second dose at roughly 12 weeks. TCR sequencing was performed for more than 230 trial participants, of whom roughly 200 were given two doses of AZD1222 and around 26 were given two doses of MenACWY control vaccine. Trial participants were enrolled into age subgroups of 18-55, 56-69 and 70-plus years, which contained approximately 150, 28 and 58 TCR-sequenced participants, respectively. What the research found in general, with its limitations: After two AZD1222 doses, spike-specific TCR breadth and depth were significantly higher than at day 0 and than in MenACWY recipients. In the small 56-69-year group, the increase in depth fell short of significance, most likely because of low power. Reportedly, almost half of the unique spike-specific TCRs recognized epitopes lying outside the regions that are mutated in the B.1.351 and B.1.1.7 variants. Conclusions about previously exposed vaccinees are limited because only six or seven AZD1222 recipients were SARS-CoV-2 seropositive at baseline. Because no day 14 peak-response samples were available, the repertoires could be characterized only after the peak T cell response. Participants were mostly white British and included more females than males, and it was suggested by the authors that clonal diversity may have been underestimated. Vaccine-associated CD4 TCRs spanned the whole spike protein, with dominant responses in regions 160-218 and 743-854.

Of note for this clone: This receptor's antigen is unknown. The input lacks base qualities; no much larger clone sits a single base away.

The V and J ends are trimmed by 7 bases and 3 bases, leaving 12 bases between them. The CDR3, cysteine through phenylalanine, is 13 amino acids long. Left in the record is the CDR3 DNA by itself, 39 bases read in frame from the first base. For CDR1 and CDR2, the germline V gene lists SGHAT and FQNNGV. Taken with the paper, the label for time point translates to: baseline before first vaccination. Vaccinee samples came from UK trials COV001 and COV002, including a single-blind randomized controlled phase 2/3 trial of AZD1222 (ChAdOx1 nCoV-19) in healthy adults. For TCRbeta chain sequencing, PBMC samples from trial participants were taken at day 0 and at day 28 after the second dose. The CDR3 regions of human TCRbeta chains were subjected to immunosequencing. The study's own analysis went as follows. TCRs in the repertoires were matched against a reference library of SARS-CoV-2-specific TCRs that had been generated with the MIRA antigen-specificity platform. Breadth was defined as the fraction of unique TCRs that were SARS-CoV-2-associated. Depth was defined as the fraction of total T cells that were SARS-CoV-2-associated. Using the MIRA data, each spike-specific TCR was mapped to the spike region that the TCR reacts to and placed in a CD4 or CD8 class. Log10-transformed breadth and depth values were compared by one-way ANOVA with Sidak's multiple comparisons tests. TCRdb obtained this table from immuneACCESS and retained in-frame rearrangements with V and J assigned. These tables miss some clones; where compared with another copy, unresolved V genes account for less than half of the shortfall, and the remainder is unexplained. That table gives V, J and clone size, and the DNA gave D and trimming. Counted in this sample were around 97,000 clones; around 90% of them appeared once. About 5% of the sample comes from the top ten.

This chain is built from TRBV11-2 and TRBJ2-5; the D region is possibly TRBD1 or TRBD2, each matching across 6 bases. The sample here was peripheral blood, taken on day 0 of AZD1222 vaccination. The TCR was taken from an adult in good health. The CDR3 protein: CASKGGTEETQYF. The nucleotide sequence is TGTGCCAGCAAAGGGGGGACGGAAGAGACCCAGTACTTC.